This T cell receptor beta chain was recovered during a study of identical twins. This clonotype was counted at least ten times. TCRdb called the 5' RACE reads again in MiXCR, with one record for every CDR3 protein. The sample contains a few hundred thousand distinct CDR3 sequences, 6% to 7% of which appear only once. Deletions cut 4 bases from V and 3 bases from J, with 11 bases between. CDR3 length: 13 residues. CDR1 is SGHRS and CDR2 is YFSETQ in the germline V gene. These data were likewise used in another study, on T cells expressing NK-cell markers.

The chain carries TRBV5-1 and TRBJ2-7, with D possibly TRBD2 on 5 matching bases. This clonotype originated in a young woman in good health. Material for sequencing was CD8+ T cells sorted from blood. In DNA form, the CDR3 reads TGCGCCAGCAGCGTGAGACGGGACTACGAGCAGTACTTC. It is translated as CASSVRRDYEQYF.